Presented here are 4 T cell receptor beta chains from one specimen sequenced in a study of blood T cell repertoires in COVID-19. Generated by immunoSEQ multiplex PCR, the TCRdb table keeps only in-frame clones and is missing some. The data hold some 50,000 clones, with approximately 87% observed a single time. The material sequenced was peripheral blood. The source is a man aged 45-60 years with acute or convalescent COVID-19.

The CDR3 DNA is TGTGCCAGCAGTTTGGTCAAACAGGGTAATCAGCCCCAGCATTTT. It codes for CASSLVKQGNQPQHF. The gene calls are TRBV28 and TRBJ1-5, with D possibly matching TRBD1 (6 bases). Germline V gene sequence: CDR1 MDHEN, CDR2 SYDVKM. V lost 3 bases and J lost 4, with 13 bases in between. This CDR3 region has 15 residues. The complete variable domain, with remaining parts taken from reference TRBV28 and TRBJ1-5, reads DVKVTQSSRYLVKRTGEKVFLECVQDMDHENMFWYRQDPGLGLRLIYFSYDVKMKEKGDIPEGYSVSREKKERFSLILESASTNQTSMYLCASSLVKQGNQPQHFGDGTRLSIL.

CDR3 in DNA: TGTGCCAGCAGCAACAAGCGGGGGGGCCTTACAGATACGCAGTATTTT. Its protein product is CASSNKRGGLTDTQYF. The V call is TRBV5-6, the J call TRBJ2-3; 10 bases line up with TRBD2. The CDR3 is 16 amino acids. V trimming: 4 bases; J trimming: 3 bases; junction bases outside the gene matches: 8. Germline CDR1 and CDR2: SGHDT and YYEEEE.

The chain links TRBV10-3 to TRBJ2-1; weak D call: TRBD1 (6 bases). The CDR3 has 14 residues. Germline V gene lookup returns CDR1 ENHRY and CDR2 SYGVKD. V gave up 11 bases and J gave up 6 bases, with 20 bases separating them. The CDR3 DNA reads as TGTGCCTCTTTCTCCGGGACAACCGTCAATGAGCAGTTCTTC. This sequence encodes CASFSGTTVNEQFF.

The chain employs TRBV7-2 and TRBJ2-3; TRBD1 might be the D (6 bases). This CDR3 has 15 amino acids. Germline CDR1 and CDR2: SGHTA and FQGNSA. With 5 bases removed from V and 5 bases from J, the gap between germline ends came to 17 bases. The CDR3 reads CASSQNAGDGDTQYF. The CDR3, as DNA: TGTGCCAGCAGCCAGAATGCAGGGGATGGAGATACGCAGTATTTT.